One and the same sample provided the 28 T cell receptor beta chains below, sequenced in a study of tumor-infiltrating lymphocytes in glioblastoma multiforme. Three nested ARM-PCR rounds with V-beta and C-beta primers built TCRB libraries. TCRdb redid the calling of the multiplex PCR reads with MiXCR, one entry per CDR3 protein. Among about 9,000 distinct CDR3 sequences listed, 74% were seen once. Sequenced sample: brain tumor tissue. The origin of the receptors is a male donor with glioblastoma.

The chain recombines TRBV20-1 with TRBJ1-1; D not resolved. Germline V gives CDR1 DFQATT, CDR2 SNEGSKA (reference sequence). This CDR3 is built from 13 residues. With 8 bases removed from V and 1 base from J, the gap between germline ends came to 14 bases. Here the CDR3 reads CSTTLHGNTEAFF. CDR3 sequence (DNA): TGCAGTACTACATTACACGGGAACACTGAAGCTTTCTTT.

The CDR3 is CASTRAGGTTGELFF. CDR3 DNA: TGTGCCAGCACCCGGGCGGGGGGGACAACCGGGGAGCTGTTTTTT. The V and J genes are TRBV11-2 and TRBJ2-2, with 9 bases that match TRBD2. The CDR3 runs 15 residues. V dropped 7 bases and J dropped 5; count of bases not matched to a gene: 8. From germline, CDR1 is SGHAT and CDR2 FQNNGV.

This clonotype was detected once. A junction end diverges from the germline sequence, so it may reflect a read error. The V and J genes are TRBV30 and TRBJ2-6; tentative D call: TRBD2 (6 bases). The CDR3 contains 15 residues. Looked up from germline, CDR1 is GTSNPN and CDR2 is SVGIG (reference sequence). The CDR3, as DNA: TGTGACTGGAGCATGGAGGGTCCTGGGGCCAACGTCCTGACTTTC. Protein: CDWSMEGPGANVLTF.

A single count supports this clonotype. The conserved final phenylalanine or tryptophan is absent from the CDR3, which likely points to a read error. The chain combines TRBV20-1 with TRBJ2-3, with 8 positions matching TRBD1. The CDR3 sequence is 15 residues long. CDR1 is DFQATT, CDR2 SNEGSKA, per germline (reference sequence). The ends lost 6 bases at V and 7 bases at J; junction bases unmatched: 15. CDR3 sequence reads: CSAPRTGTTLNTQYL. CDR3 coding DNA: TGCAGTGCCCCACGGACAGGGACCACCCTTAATACGCAGTATTTG.

Regarding this clonotype: At one boundary the junction diverges from the germline segment, which might be a read error. The chain recombines TRBV10-1 with TRBJ2-2, with D maybe TRBD2 (5 bases). The CDR3 extends over 12 amino acids. Germline-derived CDR1 and CDR2 are WNHNN and SYGVQD (reference sequence). The CDR3 protein is CASSALSGELFF. The CDR3 DNA reads TGCGCCAGCAGCGCTCTCTCCGGGGAGCTGTTCTTT.

The rearrangement links TRBV11-2 to TRBJ2-2; TRBD2 matches 13 bases. The CDR3 contains 18 residues. Germline V gene data show CDR1 as SGHAT and CDR2 as FQNNGV. J gave up 2 bases and V 4 bases, and 7 bases lay outside the gene matches. The CDR3 DNA sequence: TGTGCCAGCAGCTACCCTCGGACTAGCGGGAGTAACACCGGGGAGCTGTTTTTT. Protein sequence: CASSYPRTSGSNTGELFF.

The chain has TRBV12-3 or TRBV12-4 and TRBJ2-2; 9 bases align to TRBD1. The CDR3 is 15 amino acids. Germline trimming cut 7 bases from V and 4 bases from J; bases unmatched to any gene: 7. The CDR3 DNA reads TGTGCCAGCACCCCGACAGGGGGGCTCACCGGGGAGCTGTTTTTT. As protein: CASTPTGGLTGELFF.

About this clonotype itself: At one end, the junction sequence differs from germline, possibly due to a read error. The genes are TRBV6-5 and TRBJ2-1; D perhaps matches TRBD2 (6 bases). Germline V lookup: CDR1 MNHEY, CDR2 SVGAGI. This CDR3 has 12 residues. The CDR3 DNA is TGTGACAGCAGTTACTGGGGGGATGAGCAGTTCTTC. It codes for CDSSYWGDEQFF.

DNA for the CDR3: TGTGCCAGCACCCCCTCATTCGGCCAGTGGTTAGCGGTAGACACCGGGGAGCTGTTTTTT. It is translated as CASTPSFGQWLAVDTGELFF. The V and J genes are TRBV11-2 and TRBJ2-2; D perhaps matches TRBD2 (6 bases). Germline values: CDR1 SGHAT, CDR2 FQNNGV. Trimming cost V 7 bases and J 3 bases, with 30 bases left between them. The CDR3 consists of 20 residues.

The rearrangement joins TRBV20-1 to TRBJ2-7; 11 bases agree with TRBD2. With V trimmed by 5 bases and J by 3 bases, 3 bases remained unmatched. The V gene's germline CDR1 is DFQATT and CDR2 SNEGSKA (reference sequence). This CDR3 is 13 amino acids long. The CDR3 nucleotides read TGCAGTGCTCACGGGACTAGCGGCTACGAGCAGTACTTC. It encodes CSAHGTSGYEQYF.

The chain is built from TRBV6-1 and TRBJ1-6; D is unresolved. V lost 1 base and J 13 bases, leaving 14 bases between the germline ends. The CDR3 has 14 residues. Germline values: CDR1 MNHNS, CDR2 SASEGT. For the CDR3, the DNA is TGTGCCAGCAGTGAAGGGAAGATAGTGTCTCCCCTCCACTTT. This sequence encodes CASSEGKIVSPLHF.

The chain recombines TRBV20-1 with TRBJ2-5; D might be TRBD1 (5 bases). Trimming removed 6 bases at V and 4 bases at J, with 12 bases between. This CDR3 is 12 amino acids long. The germline CDR1 and CDR2 sequences are DFQATT and SNEGSKA (reference sequence). The CDR3: CSAQGGRETQYF. Here the CDR3 DNA reads TGCAGTGCCCAGGGTGGCCGAGAGACCCAGTACTTC.

A remark on this clonotype: One end of the junction does not line up with germline, which may come from a read error. The V gene is TRBV11-3, the J gene TRBJ2-1; unclear D gene. The CDR3 is 12 residues long. CDR1 and CDR2 from the germline V gene are SGHNT and YENEEA. CDR3 sequence (DNA): TGTGCCAGCAGCTTAGTTGAGGACGAGCAGCTCTTC. As protein: CASSLVEDEQLF.

The chain joins TRBV29-1 to TRBJ2-7; TRBD2 agrees at 14 bases. CDR1 is SQVTM, CDR2 ANQGSEA, per germline. The length of the CDR3 is 15 residues. With V trimmed by 2 bases and J by 9 bases, 9 bases remained unmatched. The CDR3 reads CSVELGTSGSDGQYF. The CDR3 nucleotides are TGCAGCGTTGAATTAGGGACTAGCGGGAGCGACGGGCAGTACTTC.

The CDR3 here is CSVEVGILSYNEQFF. CDR3 in DNA: TGCAGCGTTGAAGTGGGGATATTATCCTACAATGAGCAGTTCTTC. V and J are TRBV29-1 and TRBJ2-1; D is undetermined. With 1 base removed from V and 1 base from J, the gap between germline ends came to 11 bases. CDR3 length equals 15 residues. Germline values: CDR1 SQVTM, CDR2 ANQGSEA.

The rearrangement joins TRBV29-1 to TRBJ2-7; 10 nucleotides line up with TRBD2. The germline V gene encodes CDR1 SQVTM and CDR2 ANQGSEA. The CDR3 runs 16 residues. V was clipped by 4 bases and J by 6 bases; unmatched bases: 15. The CDR3 coding sequence is TGCAGCGTTGCCTCCGGGAGTCTAGCGGGAGTACGCGAGCAGTACTTC. This gives the protein CSVASGSLAGVREQYF.

This clonotype was seen repeatedly, ten times or more. The rearrangement links TRBV5-4 to TRBJ2-7; 12 positions match TRBD1. Germline-derived CDR1 and CDR2 are SGHNT and YYREEE (reference sequence). This CDR3 region has 15 residues. Unmatched junction bases numbered 8, after V lost 4 bases and J lost 6 bases. Written as DNA, the CDR3 is TGTGCCAGCAGCCCGGGACAGGGGGCACCCCTCGAGCAGTACTTC. It specifies CASSPGQGAPLEQYF.

This clonotype was seen only once. The CDR3: CASSLSSGAGYGYTF. CDR3 coding DNA: TGTGCCAGCAGCCTCTCGTCGGGGGCGGGTTATGGCTACACCTTC. This chain joins TRBV11-2 and TRBJ1-2; a weak D match, TRBD1 (6 bases). Trimming pared 5 bases from V and 5 bases from J, leaving 18 bases between. Germline V gene sequence: CDR1 SGHAT, CDR2 FQNNGV. This CDR3 region has 15 residues.

The rearrangement joins TRBV6-6 to TRBJ1-1; D ambiguous. This CDR3 is 14 amino acids long. Deletions cut 8 bases from V and 5 bases from J, with 18 bases between. Germline CDR1 and CDR2: MNHNY and SVGAGI (reference sequence). Written as DNA, the CDR3 is TGTGCCAGCTCCCTACTAGGGCTGGAGACTGAAGCTTTCTTT. Its translation: CASSLLGLETEAFF.

In this sample, this clonotype turned up a few times. The chain has TRBV6-2 or TRBV6-3 and TRBJ1-1; 8 positions agree with TRBD1. From germline, CDR1 is MNHEY and CDR2 SVGEGT. Trimming cost V 4 bases and J 1 base; bases outside gene matches: 5. The CDR3 is 15 residues long. In DNA, the CDR3 is TGTGCCAGCAGTTCGGGGACAGGATCGAACACTGAAGCTTTCTTT. Protein sequence: CASSSGTGSNTEAFF.

The J gene is TRBJ2-4, the V gene TRBV5-6, with D unclear. Trimming stripped 0 bases from V and 3 bases from J, with 10 bases between. Germline V gene data show CDR1 as SGHDT and CDR2 as YYEEEE. The CDR3 is 15 amino acids. The CDR3 nucleotides are TGTGCCAGCAGCTTGGCAGTGTTTGTCAAAAACATTCAGTACTTC. It is translated as CASSLAVFVKNIQYF.

This chain links TRBV11-2 with TRBJ2-3; 14 positions match TRBD2. CDR3 length: 16 amino acids. Germline loops: CDR1 SGHAT, CDR2 FQNNGV. The J segment lost 8 bases and the V segment lost 2 bases, leaving 6 bases of the junction unmatched. This CDR3 reads CASSLTGLAGGPTQYF. CDR3 bases: TGTGCCAGCAGCTTAACTGGACTAGCGGGAGGTCCTACGCAGTATTTT.

By frequency in the sample, this clonotype is medium-sized. This chain joins TRBV20-1 and TRBJ2-5; TRBD2 matches 11 bases. Germline V gene lookup returns CDR1 DFQATT and CDR2 SNEGSKA (reference sequence). Trimming at V came to 1 base and at J to 5 bases, leaving 12 bases not matched to a gene. This CDR3 has 17 residues. The CDR3 coding sequence is TGCAGTGCTAGAGTTTTCCCCCTCGGACTAGCGGGTGAGACCCAGTACTTC. It yields the protein CSARVFPLGLAGETQYF.

Only a few counts were recorded for this clonotype. This chain connects TRBV11-2 to TRBJ2-3, with 14 bases aligning to TRBD2. The CDR3 contains 16 residues. The V and J ends lost 1 base and 8 bases, in that order; junction bases with no gene match: 5. The V gene's germline CDR1 is SGHAT and CDR2 FQNNGV. The CDR3 spells CASSLAGLAGGPTQYF. The CDR3 DNA follows: TGTGCCAGCAGCTTAGCTGGACTAGCGGGAGGTCCTACGCAGTATTTT.

The genes are TRBV29-1 and TRBJ1-5; D is unclear. This CDR3 comprises 12 residues. The V end was cut by 5 bases, the J end by 2 bases, with 7 bases between. Germline CDR1 SQVTM, CDR2 ANQGSEA. CDR3 sequence: CSVQDGNQPQHF. The CDR3 bases are TGCAGCGTTCAGGATGGCAATCAGCCCCAGCATTTT.

The chain joins TRBV6-2 or TRBV6-3 to TRBJ1-2, with D perhaps matching TRBD1 (6 bases). The V gene's germline CDR1 is MNHEY and CDR2 SVGEGT. The length of the CDR3 is 14 residues. V shed 6 bases and J shed 8 bases, with 19 bases lying between them. CDR3 sequence: CASRVAGGRIGYTF. The CDR3, as DNA: TGTGCCAGCAGAGTCGCCGGGGGGCGCATAGGCTACACCTTC.

The V and J genes are TRBV20-1 and TRBJ2-2; possibly TRBD1 for D (6 bases). This CDR3 has 14 amino acids. Germline CDR1 and CDR2: DFQATT and SNEGSKA (reference sequence). The CDR3 DNA is TGCAGGGAGACAGGATCTAGGAGCACCGGGGAGCTGTTTTTT. Translating it yields CRETGSRSTGELFF.

As to this clonotype: A junction boundary mismatches the germline segment, possibly from a read error. This chain joins TRBV29-1 and TRBJ2-1; D gene ambiguous. Germline CDR1 is SQVTM and CDR2 is ANQGSEA. The CDR3 length is 16 residues. Here the CDR3 DNA reads TGCAGCGTTAAAGATCAAAGCCGTCGCTCCTACAAGGAGCAGTTCTTC. Protein sequence: CSVKDQSRRSYKEQFF.